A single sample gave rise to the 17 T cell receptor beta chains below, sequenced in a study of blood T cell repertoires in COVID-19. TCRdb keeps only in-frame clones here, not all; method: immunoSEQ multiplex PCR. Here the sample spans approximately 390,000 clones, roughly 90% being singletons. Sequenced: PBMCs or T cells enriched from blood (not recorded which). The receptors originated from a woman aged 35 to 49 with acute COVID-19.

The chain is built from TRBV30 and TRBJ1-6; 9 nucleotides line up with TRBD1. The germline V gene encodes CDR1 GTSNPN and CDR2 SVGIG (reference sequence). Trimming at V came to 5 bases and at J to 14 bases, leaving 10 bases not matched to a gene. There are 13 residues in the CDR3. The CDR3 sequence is CAWDGTGLQALHF. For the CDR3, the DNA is TGTGCCTGGGATGGGACAGGGCTACAGGCCCTCCACTTT.

CDR3 amino acids: CASSSDLQELAKNIQYF. Here the CDR3 DNA reads TGTGCCAGCAGTTCCGACCTACAGGAGTTGGCCAAAAACATTCAGTACTTC. The chain combines TRBV27 with TRBJ2-4, with D possibly TRBD1 on 5 matching bases. Trimming took 4 bases from V and 1 from J, leaving 17 bases between them. CDR3 size: 17 residues. The germline V gene encodes CDR1 MNHEY and CDR2 SMNVEV (reference sequence).

CDR3 nucleotide sequence: TGTGCCAGCAGTCCCGGAACAGGGACGGCTCAGCCCCAGCATTTT. It specifies CASSPGTGTAQPQHF. V usage is TRBV27 and J usage is TRBJ1-5, with a tentative D call TRBD1 (6 bases). The CDR3 is made up of 15 amino acids. Germline V CDR1 and CDR2: MNHEY, SMNVEV (reference sequence). V was clipped by 5 bases and J by 6 bases, with 17 bases between them.

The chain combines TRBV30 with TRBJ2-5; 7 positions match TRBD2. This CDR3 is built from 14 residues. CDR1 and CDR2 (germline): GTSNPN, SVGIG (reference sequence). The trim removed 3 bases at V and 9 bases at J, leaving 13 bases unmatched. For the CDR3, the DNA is TGTGCCTGGAGGATCCGGACGGGGGGTGTGGCCCAGTACTTC. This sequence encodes CAWRIRTGGVAQYF.

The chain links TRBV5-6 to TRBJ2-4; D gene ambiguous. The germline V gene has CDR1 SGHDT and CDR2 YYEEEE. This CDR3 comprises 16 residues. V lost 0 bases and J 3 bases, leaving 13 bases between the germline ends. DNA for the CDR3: TGTGCCAGCAGCTTGGTTGGGCTGGGTTTCAAAAACATTCAGTACTTC. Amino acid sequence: CASSLVGLGFKNIQYF.

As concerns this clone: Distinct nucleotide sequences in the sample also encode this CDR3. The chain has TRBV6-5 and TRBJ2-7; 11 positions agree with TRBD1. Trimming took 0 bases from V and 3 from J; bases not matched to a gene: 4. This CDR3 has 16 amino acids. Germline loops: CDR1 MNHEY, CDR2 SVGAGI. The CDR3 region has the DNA TGTGCCAGCAGTTACTCGACCGGGACAGGGGGCTACGAGCAGTACTTC. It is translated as CASSYSTGTGGYEQYF.

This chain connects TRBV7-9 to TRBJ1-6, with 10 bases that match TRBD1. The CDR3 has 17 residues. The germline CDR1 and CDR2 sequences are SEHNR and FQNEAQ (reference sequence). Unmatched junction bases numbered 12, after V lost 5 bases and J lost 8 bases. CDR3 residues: CASSLRQGAPSDSPLHF. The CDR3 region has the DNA TGTGCCAGCAGCCTAAGACAGGGGGCGCCTTCTGATTCACCCCTCCACTTT. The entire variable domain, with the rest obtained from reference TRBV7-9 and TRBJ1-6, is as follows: DTGVSQNPRHKITKRGQNVTFRCDPISEHNRLYWYRQTLGQGPEFLTYFQNEAQLEKSRLLSDRFSAERPKGSFSTLEIQRTEQGDSAMYLCASSLRQGAPSDSPLHFGNGTRLTVT.

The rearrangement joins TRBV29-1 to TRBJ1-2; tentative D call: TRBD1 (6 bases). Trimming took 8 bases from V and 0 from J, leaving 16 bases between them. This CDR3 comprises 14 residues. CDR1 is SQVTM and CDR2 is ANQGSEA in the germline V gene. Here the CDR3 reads CSITRGTTNYGYTF. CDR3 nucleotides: TGCAGCATCACGCGGGGGACAACTAACTATGGCTACACCTTC.

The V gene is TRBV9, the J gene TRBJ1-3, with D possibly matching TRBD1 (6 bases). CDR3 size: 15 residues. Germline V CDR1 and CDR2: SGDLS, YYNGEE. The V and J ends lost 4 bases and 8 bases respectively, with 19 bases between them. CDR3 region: CASSPQPTGKDTIYF. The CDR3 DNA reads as TGTGCCAGCAGCCCCCAACCGACAGGAAAAGACACCATATATTTT.

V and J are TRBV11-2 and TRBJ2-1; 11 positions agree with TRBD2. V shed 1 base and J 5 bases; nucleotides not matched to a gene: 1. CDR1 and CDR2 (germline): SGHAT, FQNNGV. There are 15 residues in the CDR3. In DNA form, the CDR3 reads TGTGCCAGCAGCTTAGGACTAGCGGGGAACAATGAGCAGTTCTTC. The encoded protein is CASSLGLAGNNEQFF.

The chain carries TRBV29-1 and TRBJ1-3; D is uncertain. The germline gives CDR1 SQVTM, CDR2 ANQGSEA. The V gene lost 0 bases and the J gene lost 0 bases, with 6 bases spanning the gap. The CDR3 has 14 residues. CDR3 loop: CSVEDNSSGNTIYF. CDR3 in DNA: TGCAGCGTTGAAGATAACAGCTCTGGAAACACCATATATTTT.

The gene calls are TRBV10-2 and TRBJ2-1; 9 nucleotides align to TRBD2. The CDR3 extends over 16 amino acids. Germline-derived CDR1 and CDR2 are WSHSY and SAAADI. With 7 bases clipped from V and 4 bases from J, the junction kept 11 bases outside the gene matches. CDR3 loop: CASTVRAGGQYNEQFF. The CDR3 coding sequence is TGCGCCAGCACTGTGAGGGCGGGGGGGCAATACAATGAGCAGTTCTTC.

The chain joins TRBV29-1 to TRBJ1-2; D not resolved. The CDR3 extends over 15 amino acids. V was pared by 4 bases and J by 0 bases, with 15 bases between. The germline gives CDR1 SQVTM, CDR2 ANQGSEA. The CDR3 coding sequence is TGCAGCGTTGCGTCACTGACACCCACTAACTATGGCTACACCTTC. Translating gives CSVASLTPTNYGYTF.

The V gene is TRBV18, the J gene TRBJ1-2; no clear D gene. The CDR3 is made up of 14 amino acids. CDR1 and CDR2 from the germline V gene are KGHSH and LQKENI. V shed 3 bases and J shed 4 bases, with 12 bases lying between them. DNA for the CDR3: TGTGCCAGCTCACCGCCGACACCCACCTATGGCTACACCTTC. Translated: CASSPPTPTYGYTF.

The CDR3 protein is CATEGGSGSPLHF. CDR3 bases: TGTGCCACCGAAGGGGGTTCAGGTTCACCCCTCCACTTT. The V call is TRBV6-5, the J call TRBJ1-6, with a weak D call TRBD1 (6 bases). V was pared by 10 bases and J by 9 bases, with 16 bases between. This CDR3 comprises 13 residues. In germline, CDR1 is MNHEY, CDR2 SVGAGI.

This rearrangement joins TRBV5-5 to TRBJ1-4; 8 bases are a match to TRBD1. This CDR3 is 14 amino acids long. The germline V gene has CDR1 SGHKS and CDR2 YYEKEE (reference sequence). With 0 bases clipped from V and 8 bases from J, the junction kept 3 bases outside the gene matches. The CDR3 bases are TGTGCCAGCAGCTTGGGACAGGGGTACGAAAAACTGTTTTTT. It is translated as CASSLGQGYEKLFF.

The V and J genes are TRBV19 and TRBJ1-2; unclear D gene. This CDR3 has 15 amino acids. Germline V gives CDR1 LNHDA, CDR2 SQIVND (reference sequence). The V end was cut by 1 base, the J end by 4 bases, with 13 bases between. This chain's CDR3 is CASSIGEGSTYGYTF. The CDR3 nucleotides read TGTGCCAGTAGTATAGGTGAAGGGAGTACCTATGGCTACACCTTC.